These 28 T cell receptor beta chains came from one sample sequenced in a study of T-cell memory formation after mild COVID-19. TCRdb re-called the 5' RACE reads with MiXCR, one entry per CDR3 protein. The sample contains 290,000 or so distinct CDR3 sequences, roughly a fifth of which appear only once. Sequences were obtained from PBMCs or a T cell subset sorted from them (not recorded which). The source of these receptors is a young man who had mild COVID-19 (a few samples of this study predate the infection). Cell type and time point are not known.

This chain's CDR3 is CASSANPGGTDTQYF. The CDR3 coding sequence is TGCGCCAGCAGCGCGAACCCGGGGGGAACAGATACGCAGTATTTT. The rearrangement links TRBV4-3 to TRBJ2-3; TRBD2 agrees at 7 bases. The V segment lost 5 bases and the J segment 3 bases; nucleotides outside the gene matches: 8. Per germline, CDR1 LGHNA and CDR2 YSLEER. This CDR3 has 15 amino acids.

In this sample, this clonotype turned up a few times. This rearrangement joins TRBV28 to TRBJ2-4; the D gene could be TRBD1 or TRBD2 (6 bases each). V lost 3 bases and J 0 bases, leaving 15 bases between the germline ends. The CDR3 spans 17 residues. The germline CDR1 and CDR2 sequences are MDHEN and SYDVKM. CDR3 in DNA: TGTGCCAGCAGTTTGAGGGGGGTACCTTTAGCCAAAAACATTCAGTACTTC. This codes for CASSLRGVPLAKNIQYF. The complete variable domain, with remaining parts taken from reference TRBV28 and TRBJ2-4, reads DVKVTQSSRYLVKRTGEKVFLECVQDMDHENMFWYRQDPGLGLRLIYFSYDVKMKEKGDIPEGYSVSREKKERFSLILESASTNQTSMYLCASSLRGVPLAKNIQYFGAGTRLSVL.

The chain joins TRBV30 to TRBJ1-1; tentative D call: TRBD1 (5 bases). The germline V and J ends were trimmed by 8 bases and 4 bases, with 17 bases remaining between them. The CDR3 contains 13 residues. Germline V gene lookup returns CDR1 GTSNPN and CDR2 SVGIG (reference sequence). CDR3 DNA: TGTGCCCGCTCCGCGGTGAGGGGCACTGAAGCTTTCTTT. Protein sequence: CARSAVRGTEAFF.

This clonotype has more than one count but fewer than ten. V gene TRBV5-6 combines with J gene TRBJ2-3, with D possibly being TRBD2 (11 bases). Per the germline V gene, CDR1 is SGHDT and CDR2 is YYEEEE. V shed 3 bases and J shed 2 bases, with 34 bases lying between them. The CDR3 length is 22 residues. This CDR3 reads CASSSPRGQGTLLAGVTDTQYF. The CDR3 nucleotides read TGTGCCAGCAGCTCCCCCAGGGGACAGGGGACCCTACTAGCGGGGGTCACAGATACGCAGTATTTT.

The genes are TRBV11-2 and TRBJ2-5; D tentatively fits TRBD1 or TRBD2 (6 bases each). The CDR3 totals 14 residues. V lost 4 bases, J lost 2 bases, and 11 bases lay in between. CDR1 SGHAT and CDR2 FQNNGV come from the germline V gene. The DNA for the CDR3 is TGTGCCAGCAGCTCAAGGGGGGAACAAGAGACCCAGTACTTC. Its translation: CASSSRGEQETQYF.

The V call is TRBV5-1, the J call TRBJ2-6; no firm D call. CDR3 length: 18 amino acids. V lost 0 bases to trimming and J lost 4 bases, with 17 bases between them. Germline V gene data show CDR1 as SGHRS and CDR2 as YFSETQ. The CDR3 region has the DNA TGCGCCAGCAGCTTGGTTACAGCACTCCGTGTCGGGGCCAACGTCCTGACTTTC. Translated, it gives CASSLVTALRVGANVLTF.

This clonotype was recorded a few times. V is TRBV6-6 and J is TRBJ2-2; TRBD2 matches at 9 bases. Germline V gene lookup returns CDR1 MNHNY and CDR2 SVGAGI (reference sequence). The V gene end was trimmed by 5 bases and the J gene end by 7 bases; junction bases not matched to a gene: 8. The CDR3 consists of 15 residues. CDR3 region: CASSPASGEGGELFF. CDR3 bases: TGTGCCAGCAGTCCTGCTAGCGGGGAGGGCGGGGAGCTGTTTTTT.

The chain recombines TRBV5-1 with TRBJ1-1; D uncertain. CDR1 is SGHRS, CDR2 YFSETQ, per germline. This CDR3 contains 12 residues. V was trimmed by 0 bases and J by 6 bases, leaving 6 bases between them. The CDR3 here is CASSLDKSEAFF. The CDR3 region has the DNA TGCGCCAGCAGCTTGGATAAGTCTGAAGCTTTCTTT.

As DNA, the CDR3 is TGTGCCAGCAGCTTAGATTTCACAGGCTACAATGAGCAGTTCTTC. This gives the protein CASSLDFTGYNEQFF. The chain carries TRBV7-2 and TRBJ2-1; the D gene is possibly TRBD1 (5 bases). CDR3 length: 15 residues. V lost 1 base to trimming and J lost 3 bases, with 10 bases between them. Germline V lookup: CDR1 SGHTA, CDR2 FQGNSA.

This clonotype appeared many times. The chain carries TRBV7-9 and TRBJ1-1; 7 bases align to TRBD1. With 5 bases clipped from V and 0 bases from J, the junction kept 3 bases outside the gene matches. Germline lookup yields CDR1 SEHNR and CDR2 FQNEAQ (reference sequence). This CDR3 is 14 amino acids long. The CDR3 here is CASSVGQVNTEAFF. The CDR3 DNA sequence: TGTGCCAGCAGCGTCGGACAGGTGAACACTGAAGCTTTCTTT.

This clonotype came up many times. V is TRBV20-1 and J is TRBJ2-6; D is ambiguous. Germline CDR1 is DFQATT and CDR2 is SNEGSKA (reference sequence). The CDR3 is 14 residues long. V gave up 5 bases and J gave up 0 bases, with 8 bases separating them. The DNA of the CDR3 is TGCAGTGCTCCAATGAGCTCTGGGGCCAACGTCCTGACTTTC. Translation gives CSAPMSSGANVLTF.

The genes are TRBV20-1 and TRBJ1-1; D call uncertain. Germline lookup yields CDR1 DFQATT and CDR2 SNEGSKA (reference sequence). Trimming left V 6 bases short and J 1 base short, with 9 bases between. The CDR3 has 12 amino acids. The CDR3 nucleotides are TGCAGTGCAGCGGCGGGGAACACTGAAGCTTTCTTT. Translation gives CSAAAGNTEAFF.

The CDR3 nucleotides read TGTGCCAGCAGTTACGCGGGGAATAGCAATCAGCCCCAGCATTTT. It codes for CASSYAGNSNQPQHF. This chain uses TRBV6-6 with TRBJ1-5; D ambiguous. The length of the CDR3 is 15 residues. Germline-derived CDR1 and CDR2 are MNHNY and SVGAGI (reference sequence). Trimming cost V 2 bases and J 0 bases, with 8 bases left between them.

The gene calls are TRBV5-6 and TRBJ1-1; D is possibly TRBD1 (5 bases). This CDR3 contains 12 residues. Trimming removed 7 bases from V and 4 bases from J, with 11 bases in between. Germline values: CDR1 SGHDT, CDR2 YYEEEE. CDR3 amino acids: CASEGAATEAFF. In nucleotides, the CDR3 is TGTGCCAGCGAAGGGGCAGCCACTGAAGCTTTCTTT.

The chain joins TRBV10-3 to TRBJ1-1; the match to TRBD1 covers 7 bases. The CDR3 totals 14 residues. Trimming removed 5 bases from V and 0 bases from J; junction bases left unmatched: 3. Germline CDR1 ENHRY, CDR2 SYGVKD. The DNA of the CDR3 is TGTGCCATCAGTAGGGACAGCCTGAACACTGAAGCTTTCTTT. Protein sequence: CAISRDSLNTEAFF.

This clonotype showed up just a few times. V usage is TRBV29-1 and J usage is TRBJ2-1, with no clear D. This CDR3 has 10 residues. The V gene's germline CDR1 is SQVTM and CDR2 ANQGSEA. The V and J ends lost 3 bases and 8 bases respectively, with 5 bases between them. CDR3 nucleotide sequence: TGCAGCGTTGATCTCGATGAGCAGTTCTTC. It specifies CSVDLDEQFF.

The CDR3 sequence: CASSFAAGKYNEQFF. The CDR3 DNA sequence: TGTGCCAGCAGCTTTGCGGCGGGAAAATACAATGAGCAGTTCTTC. V gene TRBV7-2 combines with J gene TRBJ2-1, with TRBD2 as a possible D gene (6 bases). This CDR3 has 15 amino acids. V was pared by 3 bases and J by 4 bases, with 13 bases between. Germline V gives CDR1 SGHTA, CDR2 FQGNSA.

This clonotype was seen ten or more times. The chain joins TRBV7-2 to TRBJ2-2; 10 bases match TRBD1. CDR1 is SGHTA, CDR2 FQGNSA, per germline. The CDR3 consists of 15 residues. V trimming: 5 bases; J trimming: 8 bases; junction bases outside the gene matches: 8. The CDR3 sequence is CASSLRDRGRGELFF. The CDR3 nucleotides are TGTGCCAGCAGCCTCCGGGACAGGGGTCGTGGGGAGCTGTTTTTT.

This chain links TRBV24-1 with TRBJ2-1, with 8 bases identical to TRBD1. V lost 4 bases, J lost 7 bases, and 8 bases stayed unmatched. The CDR3 extends over 15 amino acids. Germline CDR1 KGHDR, CDR2 SFDVKD. CDR3 amino acids: CATSDVLDRGNEQFF. In DNA form, the CDR3 reads TGTGCCACCAGTGACGTACTCGACAGGGGTAATGAGCAGTTCTTC.

This rearrangement joins TRBV20-1 to TRBJ2-5; 9 bases align to TRBD2. J gave up 5 bases and V 6 bases, and 10 bases lay outside the gene matches. This CDR3 comprises 14 residues. Germline loops: CDR1 DFQATT, CDR2 SNEGSKA (reference sequence). Here the CDR3 reads CSAQRRGGGETQYF. The CDR3 DNA reads TGCAGTGCCCAGCGGCGGGGGGGAGGCGAGACCCAGTACTTC.

This clonotype has more than one count but fewer than ten. The chain joins TRBV7-2 to TRBJ2-3, with TRBD1 identical over 10 bases. After removal of 2 bases from V and 7 bases from J, the junction contained 12 bases not matched to a gene. Germline lookup yields CDR1 SGHTA and CDR2 FQGNSA. The CDR3 is 17 residues long. The CDR3 DNA reads as TGTGCCAGCAGCTTATCGCGGGGGACAGGGGTTACAAATACGCAGTATTTT. It encodes CASSLSRGTGVTNTQYF.

About this clonotype: A much more abundant neighbour one base away suggests this may be a read error. The chain employs TRBV7-9 and TRBJ1-1; D is uncertain. The germline gives CDR1 SEHNR, CDR2 FQNEAQ (reference sequence). This CDR3 spans 13 amino acids. Trimming took 3 bases from V and 1 from J, leaving 6 bases between them. The CDR3 bases are TGTGCCAGCAGCTTTACAGCGAACACTGAAGCTTTCTTT. Translating it yields CASSFTANTEAFF.

The chain joins TRBV4-1 to TRBJ1-2; 8 bases align to TRBD1. Trimming took 1 base from V and 8 from J; bases not matched to a gene: 18. Germline V gene data show CDR1 as MGHRA and CDR2 as YSYEKL. The CDR3 totals 18 residues. In DNA form, the CDR3 reads TGCGCCAGCAGCCAAGTCGTTAATAGAAACAGGGGGTCTGGAGGCTACACCTTC. Encoded protein: CASSQVVNRNRGSGGYTF.

This clonotype was detected only a few times. J is TRBJ2-5 and V is TRBV4-1, with 9 bases that match TRBD2. Trimming cost V 3 bases and J 4 bases; bases outside gene matches: 9. CDR1 MGHRA and CDR2 YSYEKL come from the germline V gene. The CDR3 length is 16 residues. CDR3 in amino acids: CASSQRLSGGSETQYF. In nucleotides, the CDR3 is TGCGCCAGCAGCCAGAGACTTAGCGGGGGATCAGAGACCCAGTACTTC.

J is TRBJ2-1 and V is TRBV10-3; D is possibly TRBD1 or TRBD2 (6 bases each). This CDR3 comprises 13 residues. V shed 5 bases and J shed 7 bases, with 12 bases lying between them. Germline assignment: CDR1 ENHRY and CDR2 SYGVKD. In DNA, the CDR3 is TGTGCCATCAGTCAGCAGGGGAGGAATGAGCAGTTCTTC. Translated, it gives CAISQQGRNEQFF.

In this sample, this clonotype turned up a few times. The genes are TRBV29-1 and TRBJ2-2; D not resolved. Trimming pared 4 bases from V and 0 bases from J, leaving 12 bases between. Germline lookup yields CDR1 SQVTM and CDR2 ANQGSEA. The CDR3 consists of 15 residues. The CDR3 DNA follows: TGCAGCGTTGGGGGTGTAACAGCGAACACCGGGGAGCTGTTTTTT. This translates into CSVGGVTANTGELFF.

This chain links TRBV10-3 with TRBJ1-6, with 7 bases aligning to TRBD1. After removal of 7 bases from V and 8 bases from J, the junction contained 11 bases not matched to a gene. CDR3 length: 15 amino acids. The V gene's germline CDR1 is ENHRY and CDR2 SYGVKD. The CDR3 is CAIKFNRGEDSPLHF. Here the CDR3 DNA reads TGTGCCATCAAATTCAACAGGGGTGAAGATTCACCCCTCCACTTT.

This clonotype was counted ten times or more. V is TRBV28 and J is TRBJ1-5; unclear D gene. The CDR3 has 12 amino acids. Trimming left V 6 bases short and J 6 bases short, with 9 bases between. In germline, CDR1 is MDHEN, CDR2 SYDVKM. In DNA form, the CDR3 reads TGTGCCAGCAGCTCCTCAGGTCAGCCCCAGCATTTT. It is translated as CASSSSGQPQHF.